The T cell receptor beta chain under discussion was sequenced for a study of blood T cell repertoires in COVID-19 (dated by TCRdb to the early 2020s). The study in broad terms: The collaborator samples originated in the United States, Italy and Spain and spanned the acute and convalescent phases of COVID-19. The repertoires were released in a freely available public database meant as a resource for research on the immune response to SARS-CoV-2. The prospective study material was composed of cDNA or gDNA derived from T cells, B-cell-depleted T cells, or PBMCs. Samples were obtained from the ongoing ImmuneRACE study (first 160 participants) and from over a thousand subjects provided by 6 global collaborators. Sample metadata almost always included a de-identified subject ID, COVID-19 status, age in years and sex. The dataset comprised deeply sampled blood TCRbeta repertoires from subjects exposed to, actively infected with, or recovered from COVID-19. Where HLA class I and class II types were available, the types were taken from metadata supplied by the sample provider, not from assay-based typing. Overall results and qualifications from the work: The quantity of clinical and demographic metadata differed by source and by participant and was supplied without curation.

TCRbeta CDR3 regions were amplified from genomic DNA using the immunoSEQ Assay, a bias-controlled multiplex PCR. The source study handled its data this way. The number of nucleated cells in each sample was estimated from the amplification of reference gene primers within the assay. To quantify the absolute abundance of each unique TCRbeta CDR3 rearrangement, sequence reads were collapsed and filtered. For each sample, productive Simpson clonality was calculated as the square root of Simpson's diversity index over productive rearrangements. In TCRdb, the immuneACCESS table is reduced to in-frame sequences with V and J assigned. These tables do not hold every clone; where another copy was compared, an unresolved V gene accounts for under half, and the others remain unexplained. V and J calls and clone size follow that table, whereas D and trimming were derived from the DNA. In this sample the table shows roughly 300,000 clones, roughly 84% of which occur a single time. The ten largest clonotypes hold 1% of the sample.

In the prospective study, participants were about 18 to 95 years old, resided in 25 or so geographic areas of the United States, and were enrolled through a virtual design. Cohort assignment in the prospective study relied on participant-reported clinical history from a screening survey and a study questionnaire. Recovered participants in ImmuneRACE Cohort 3 were defined by two consecutive negative NP/OP PCR tests, clearance by a healthcare professional, or resolution of symptoms. In the prospective study, mobile phlebotomists collected whole blood, serum and a nasopharyngeal or oropharyngeal swab from each participant. Additional blood draws and questionnaires over an approximately 2-month period could optionally be provided by prospective study participants. Before DNA extraction, prospective study blood samples were shipped either frozen or at room temperature. CDR1 and CDR2, looked up from the germline V gene, are MNHEY and SVGAGI. The CDR3 goes from the cysteine to the phenylalanine over 11 residues. Only the CDR3 DNA is retained, 33 bases long and in frame from the first base. V drops 8 bases and J drops 11 bases, leaving 15 bases in between.

In the case of this clone: The antigen it binds to is not known. No per-base quality is available; no much larger clone lies one base away.

The sequence derives from a woman aged 30 to 39 who had recovered from COVID-19. The source material was PBMCs or T cells enriched from blood (not recorded which). The V gene is TRBV6-5 and the J gene is TRBJ1-1; no D segment can be confidently identified. The sequenced DNA: TGTGCCAGCTCCCTTGGGGAGCGGGCTTTCTTT. It specifies CASSLGERAFF.